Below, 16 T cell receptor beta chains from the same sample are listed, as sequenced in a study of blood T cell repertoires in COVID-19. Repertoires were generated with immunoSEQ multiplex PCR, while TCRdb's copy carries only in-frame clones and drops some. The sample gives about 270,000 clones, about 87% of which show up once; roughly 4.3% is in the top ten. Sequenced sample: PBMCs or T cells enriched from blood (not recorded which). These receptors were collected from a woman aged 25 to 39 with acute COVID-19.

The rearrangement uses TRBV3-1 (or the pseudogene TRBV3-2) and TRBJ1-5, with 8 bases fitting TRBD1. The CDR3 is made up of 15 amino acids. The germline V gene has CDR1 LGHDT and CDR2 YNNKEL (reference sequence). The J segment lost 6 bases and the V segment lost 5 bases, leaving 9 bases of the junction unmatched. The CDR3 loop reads CASSKTQGGSQPQHF. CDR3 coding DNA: TGTGCCAGCAGCAAAACACAGGGGGGCTCTCAGCCCCAGCATTTT.

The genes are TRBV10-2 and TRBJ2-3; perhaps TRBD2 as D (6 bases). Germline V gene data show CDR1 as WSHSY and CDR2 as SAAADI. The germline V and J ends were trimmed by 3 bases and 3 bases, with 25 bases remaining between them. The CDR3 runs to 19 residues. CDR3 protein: CASSEGSRSGFAITDTQYF. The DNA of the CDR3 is TGCGCCAGCAGTGAAGGGTCGAGAAGCGGGTTCGCCATAACAGATACGCAGTATTTT.

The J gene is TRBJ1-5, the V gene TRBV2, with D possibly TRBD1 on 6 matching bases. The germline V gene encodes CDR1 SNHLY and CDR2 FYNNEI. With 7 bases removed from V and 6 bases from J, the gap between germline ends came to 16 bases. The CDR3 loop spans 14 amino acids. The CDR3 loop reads CASKTEGVAQPQHF. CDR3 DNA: TGTGCCAGCAAGACAGAGGGGGTAGCTCAGCCCCAGCATTTT.

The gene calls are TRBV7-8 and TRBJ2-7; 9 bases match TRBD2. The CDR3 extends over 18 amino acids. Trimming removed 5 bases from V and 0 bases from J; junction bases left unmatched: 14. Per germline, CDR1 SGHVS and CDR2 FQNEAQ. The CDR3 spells CASSLPGLASAASYEQYF. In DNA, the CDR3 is TGTGCCAGCAGCCTTCCGGGACTAGCCAGTGCCGCCTCCTACGAGCAGTACTTC.

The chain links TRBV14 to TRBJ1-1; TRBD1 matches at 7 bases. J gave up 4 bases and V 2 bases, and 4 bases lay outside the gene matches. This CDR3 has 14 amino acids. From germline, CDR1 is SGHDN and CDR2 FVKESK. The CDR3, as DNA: TGTGCCAGCAGCCAAAGGACAGGCGTCACTGAAGCTTTCTTT. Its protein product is CASSQRTGVTEAFF. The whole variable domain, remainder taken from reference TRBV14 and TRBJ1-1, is EAGVTQFPSHSVIEKGQTVTLRCDPISGHDNLYWYRRVMGKEIKFLLHFVKESKQDESGMPNNRFLAERTGGTYSTLKVQPAELEDSGVYFCASSQRTGVTEAFFGQGTRLTVV.

This CDR3 is CASSLDIGDNEQFF. Written as DNA, the CDR3 is TGTGCCAGCAGCTTAGATATCGGAGACAATGAGCAGTTCTTC. The chain combines TRBV7-2 with TRBJ2-1; D is uncertain. Germline CDR1 and CDR2: SGHTA and FQGNSA. The CDR3 is made up of 14 amino acids. Trimming took off 1 base at V and 5 bases at J, with 9 bases between the two ends. The whole variable domain, filled in from reference TRBV7-2 and TRBJ2-1, reads GAGVSQSPSNKVTEKGKDVELRCDPISGHTALYWYRQSLGQGLEFLIYFQGNSAPDKSGLPSDRFSAERTGGSVSTLTIQRTQQEDSAVYLCASSLDIGDNEQFFGPGTRLTVL.

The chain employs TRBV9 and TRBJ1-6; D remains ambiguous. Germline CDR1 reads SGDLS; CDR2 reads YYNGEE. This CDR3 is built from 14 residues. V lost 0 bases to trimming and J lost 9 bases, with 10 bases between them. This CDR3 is CASSVEGSSSPLHF. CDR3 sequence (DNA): TGTGCCAGCAGCGTAGAAGGGAGCAGTTCACCCCTCCACTTT.

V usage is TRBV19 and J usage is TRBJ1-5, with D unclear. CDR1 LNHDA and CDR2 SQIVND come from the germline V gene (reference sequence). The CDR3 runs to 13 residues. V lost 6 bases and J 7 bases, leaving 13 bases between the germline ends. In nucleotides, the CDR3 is TGTGCCAGTAGGTCCCAGGAGGACCAGCCCCAGCATTTT. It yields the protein CASRSQEDQPQHF.

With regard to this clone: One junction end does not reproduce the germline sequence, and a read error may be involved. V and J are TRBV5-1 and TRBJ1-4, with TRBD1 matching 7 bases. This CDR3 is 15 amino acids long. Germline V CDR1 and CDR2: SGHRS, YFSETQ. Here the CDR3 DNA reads TGCGCCAGCAGCCCACTGGGACAGAGGAATGACAAACTGTTTTTT. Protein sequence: CASSPLGQRNDKLFF.

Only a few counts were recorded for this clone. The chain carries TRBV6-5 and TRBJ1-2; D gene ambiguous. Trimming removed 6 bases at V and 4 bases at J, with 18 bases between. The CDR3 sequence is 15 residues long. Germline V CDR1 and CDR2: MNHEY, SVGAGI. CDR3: CASRSDGWESYGYTF. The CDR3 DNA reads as TGTGCCAGCAGATCGGACGGGTGGGAGTCCTATGGCTACACCTTC.

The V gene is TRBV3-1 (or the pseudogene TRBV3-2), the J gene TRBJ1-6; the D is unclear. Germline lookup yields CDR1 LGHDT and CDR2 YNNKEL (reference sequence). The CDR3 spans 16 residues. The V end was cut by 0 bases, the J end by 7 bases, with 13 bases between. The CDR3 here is CASSQDEGTPNSPLHF. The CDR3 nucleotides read TGTGCCAGCAGCCAAGATGAGGGAACACCAAATTCACCCCTCCACTTT.

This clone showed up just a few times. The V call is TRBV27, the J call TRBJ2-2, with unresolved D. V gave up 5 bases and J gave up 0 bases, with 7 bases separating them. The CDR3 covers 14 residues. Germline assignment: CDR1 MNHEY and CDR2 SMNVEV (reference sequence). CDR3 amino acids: CASSKPANTGELFF. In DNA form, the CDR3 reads TGTGCCAGCAGTAAGCCTGCGAACACCGGGGAGCTGTTTTTT.

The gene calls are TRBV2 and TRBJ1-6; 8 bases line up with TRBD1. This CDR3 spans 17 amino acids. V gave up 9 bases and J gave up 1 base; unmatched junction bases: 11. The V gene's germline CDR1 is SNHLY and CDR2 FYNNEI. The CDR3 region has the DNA TGTGCCAGTCGACAGGGGATTATTATGTCCTATAATTCACCCCTCCACTTT. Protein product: CASRQGIIMSYNSPLHF.

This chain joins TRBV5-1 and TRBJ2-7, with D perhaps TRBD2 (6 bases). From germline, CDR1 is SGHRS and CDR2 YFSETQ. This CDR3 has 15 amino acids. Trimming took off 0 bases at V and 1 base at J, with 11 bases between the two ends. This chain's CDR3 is CASSLDGEASYEQYF. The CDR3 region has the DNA TGCGCCAGCAGCTTGGACGGGGAGGCTTCCTACGAGCAGTACTTC.

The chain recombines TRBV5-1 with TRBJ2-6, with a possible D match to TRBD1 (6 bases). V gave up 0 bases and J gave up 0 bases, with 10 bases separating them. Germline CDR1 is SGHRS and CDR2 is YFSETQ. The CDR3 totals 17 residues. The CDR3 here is CASSLGQGSSGANVLTF. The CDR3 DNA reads TGCGCCAGCAGCTTGGGCCAGGGGAGCTCTGGGGCCAACGTCCTGACTTTC.

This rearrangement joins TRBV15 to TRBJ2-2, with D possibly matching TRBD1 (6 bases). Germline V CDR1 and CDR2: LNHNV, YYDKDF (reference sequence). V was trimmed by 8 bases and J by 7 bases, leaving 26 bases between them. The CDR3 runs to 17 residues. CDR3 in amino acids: CATLYSDRLDQVGELFF. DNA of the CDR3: TGTGCCACCTTGTACTCTGACAGGTTGGACCAAGTCGGGGAGCTGTTTTTT.